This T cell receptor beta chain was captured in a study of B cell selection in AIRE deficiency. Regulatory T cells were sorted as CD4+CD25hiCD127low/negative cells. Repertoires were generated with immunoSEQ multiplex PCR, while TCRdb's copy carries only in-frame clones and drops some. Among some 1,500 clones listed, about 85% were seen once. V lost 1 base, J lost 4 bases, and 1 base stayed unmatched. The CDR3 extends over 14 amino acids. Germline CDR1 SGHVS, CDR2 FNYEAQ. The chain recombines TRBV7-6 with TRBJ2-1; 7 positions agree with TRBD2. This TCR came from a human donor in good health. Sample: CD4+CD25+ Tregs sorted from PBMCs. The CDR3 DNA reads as TGTGCCAGCAGCTTAGGCGGGGGTTACAATGAGCAGTTCTTC. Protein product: CASSLGGGYNEQFF.